Listed below are T cell receptor beta chains from one sample, sequenced in a study of blood T cell repertoires in COVID-19. Clones were read by immunoSEQ multiplex PCR, and TCRdb kept only the in-frame ones, dropping some. Of under 500,000 clones in the sample, 87% were seen once. The material sequenced was PBMCs or T cells enriched from blood (not recorded which). The receptor set was obtained from a woman under 30 with acute COVID-19. Both conserved end residues are part of each CDR3. D genes are given only for firm matches. For some rows the clone size is stated as once, few or many, or as a class when expanded; others skip it.

V gene: TRBV5-1; J gene: TRBJ2-2; D gene: NA; clone size: NA; CDR3 protein: CASSLGSTNTGELFF; CDR3 DNA: TGCGCCAGCAGCTTGGGTTCCACGAACACCGGGGAGCTGTTTTTT
V gene: TRBV9; J gene: TRBJ2-5; D gene: TRBD2; clone size: NA; CDR3 protein: CASSVERGGRETQYF; CDR3 DNA: TGTGCCAGCAGCGTAGAACGGGGGGGACGAGAGACCCAGTACTTC
V gene: TRBV10-1; J gene: TRBJ1-1; D gene: NA; clone size: once; CDR3 protein: CASSEIADTEAFF; CDR3 DNA: TGCGCCAGCAGTGAGATAGCGGACACTGAAGCTTTCTTT
V gene: TRBV6-5; J gene: TRBJ1-2; D gene: TRBD1; clone size: NA; CDR3 protein: CASSYSGTGGHGYTF; CDR3 DNA: TGTGCCAGCAGTTACTCGGGGACAGGGGGCCATGGCTACACCTTC
V gene: TRBV18; J gene: TRBJ2-1; D gene: NA; clone size: NA; CDR3 protein: CASSPPGASSYNEQFF; CDR3 DNA: TGTGCCAGCTCACCCCCAGGGGCCAGCTCCTACAATGAGCAGTTCTTC
V gene: TRBV9; J gene: TRBJ1-1; D gene: NA; clone size: NA; CDR3 protein: CASSQWTSEIGAFF; CDR3 DNA: TGTGCCAGCAGCCAATGGACTTCAGAGATAGGGGCTTTCTTT
V gene: TRBV5-1; J gene: TRBJ1-1; D gene: TRBD1; clone size: few; CDR3 protein: CASRKTGKNTEAFF; CDR3 DNA: TGCGCCAGCAGAAAGACAGGGAAGAACACTGAAGCTTTCTTT
V gene: TRBV7-6; J gene: TRBJ1-2; D gene: NA; clone size: NA; CDR3 protein: CASSLNGGTYGYTF; CDR3 DNA: TGTGCCAGCAGCTTAAATGGAGGGACCTATGGCTACACCTTC
V gene: TRBV15; J gene: TRBJ1-6; D gene: NA; clone size: few; CDR3 protein: CATSRDVQKNSPLHF; CDR3 DNA: TGTGCCACCAGCAGAGATGTACAGAAAAATTCACCCCTCCACTTT
V gene: TRBV27; J gene: TRBJ1-5; D gene: NA; clone size: NA; CDR3 protein: CASSFRQSNQPQHF; CDR3 DNA: TGTGCCAGCAGTTTCCGACAGTCCAATCAGCCCCAGCATTTT
V gene: TRBV3-1/TRBV3-2; J gene: TRBJ1-4; D gene: NA; clone size: NA; CDR3 protein: CASSQGGRNEKLFF; CDR3 DNA: TGTGCCAGCAGCCAAGGGGGCAGAAATGAAAAACTGTTTTTT
V gene: TRBV7-9; J gene: TRBJ1-1; D gene: NA; clone size: NA; CDR3 protein: CAAALSNTEAFF; CDR3 DNA: TGTGCCGCCGCACTGTCGAACACTGAAGCTTTCTTT
V gene: TRBV9; J gene: TRBJ1-2; D gene: NA; clone size: NA; CDR3 protein: CASSVADSPTYGYTF; CDR3 DNA: TGTGCCAGCAGCGTAGCGGACAGCCCCACCTATGGCTACACCTTC
V gene: TRBV28; J gene: TRBJ1-5; D gene: NA; clone size: NA; CDR3 protein: CASSSHGGDQPQHF; CDR3 DNA: TGTGCCAGCAGTTCTCACGGCGGGGATCAGCCCCAGCATTTT
V gene: TRBV5-4; J gene: TRBJ2-2; D gene: TRBD1; clone size: NA; CDR3 protein: CASSRSGTGGTGELFF; CDR3 DNA: TGTGCCAGCAGCCGATCCGGGACAGGGGGCACCGGGGAGCTGTTTTTT
V gene: TRBV3-1/TRBV3-2; J gene: TRBJ2-1; D gene: TRBD2; clone size: NA; CDR3 protein: CASSLGHSGGWNEQFF; CDR3 DNA: TGTGCCAGCAGCCTAGGGCACAGCGGGGGGTGGAATGAGCAGTTCTTC
V gene: TRBV5-1; J gene: TRBJ2-7; D gene: NA; clone size: NA; CDR3 protein: CASSLSGSSYEQYF; CDR3 DNA: TGCGCCAGCAGCTTGTCCGGGAGCTCCTACGAGCAGTACTTC
V gene: TRBV28; J gene: TRBJ2-2; D gene: TRBD1; clone size: NA; CDR3 protein: CASSLPDRGSRGELFF; CDR3 DNA: TGTGCCAGCAGTTTACCCGACAGGGGATCAAGGGGGGAGCTGTTTTTT
V gene: TRBV12-5; J gene: TRBJ1-4; D gene: NA; clone size: NA; CDR3 protein: CASGWHSGSTNEKLFF; CDR3 DNA: TGTGCTAGTGGTTGGCACTCAGGGTCAACTAATGAAAAACTGTTTTTT
V gene: TRBV29-1; J gene: TRBJ1-5; D gene: NA; clone size: NA; CDR3 protein: CSVARQENQPQHF; CDR3 DNA: TGCAGCGTTGCCCGACAGGAGAATCAGCCCCAGCATTTT
V gene: TRBV19; J gene: TRBJ1-5; D gene: TRBD1; clone size: once; CDR3 protein: CASRGIQGALGQPQHF; CDR3 DNA: TGTGCCAGTAGGGGGATCCAGGGGGCCTTGGGTCAGCCCCAGCATTTT
V gene: TRBV5-5; J gene: TRBJ2-2; D gene: TRBD1; clone size: NA; CDR3 protein: CASRKTGIETGELFF; CDR3 DNA: TGTGCCAGCAGGAAGACAGGGATTGAGACCGGGGAGCTGTTTTTT
V gene: TRBV7-8; J gene: TRBJ2-7; D gene: NA; clone size: NA; CDR3 protein: CASSRGGQFYEQYF; CDR3 DNA: TGTGCCAGCAGCCGAGGGGGGCAATTCTACGAGCAGTACTTC
V gene: TRBV5-4; J gene: TRBJ2-7; D gene: TRBD2; clone size: NA; CDR3 protein: CASSSGGGVTYEQYF; CDR3 DNA: TGTGCCAGCAGCTCTGGCGGGGGGGTAACATACGAGCAGTACTTC
V gene: TRBV11-2; J gene: TRBJ2-3; D gene: NA; clone size: NA; CDR3 protein: CASSLAARDTQYF; CDR3 DNA: TGTGCCAGCAGCTTAGCAGCTAGAGATACGCAGTATTTT
V gene: TRBV9; J gene: TRBJ1-3; D gene: TRBD1; clone size: NA; CDR3 protein: CASSAGQLTGNTIYF; CDR3 DNA: TGTGCCAGCAGCGCGGGACAGCTCACGGGAAACACCATATATTTT
V gene: TRBV28; J gene: TRBJ1-1; D gene: NA; clone size: NA; CDR3 protein: CASSSRDTIYTEAFF; CDR3 DNA: TGTGCCAGCAGTTCCAGGGACACAATATACACTGAAGCTTTCTTT
V gene: TRBV7-9; J gene: TRBJ1-6; D gene: TRBD1; clone size: NA; CDR3 protein: CASSPGTGGESPLHF; CDR3 DNA: TGTGCCAGCAGCCCCGGGACAGGCGGTGAATCACCCCTCCACTTT
V gene: TRBV24-1; J gene: TRBJ2-2; D gene: NA; clone size: few; CDR3 protein: CATSDRTAGELFF; CDR3 DNA: TGTGCCACCAGTGATCGGACAGCCGGGGAGCTGTTTTTT
V gene: TRBV11-2; J gene: TRBJ2-7; D gene: TRBD1; clone size: NA; CDR3 protein: CASSLAGDRNEQYF; CDR3 DNA: TGTGCCAGCAGCTTAGCCGGGGACAGAAACGAGCAGTACTTC
V gene: TRBV30; J gene: TRBJ2-5; D gene: NA; clone size: NA; CDR3 protein: CAWSRALSIGTQYF; CDR3 DNA: TGTGCCTGGAGTAGAGCTCTTTCGATCGGGACCCAGTACTTC
V gene: TRBV9; J gene: TRBJ1-2; D gene: TRBD1; clone size: NA; CDR3 protein: CASSLLTGGDGYTF; CDR3 DNA: TGTGCCAGCAGCCTACTAACAGGGGGCGATGGCTACACCTTC
V gene: TRBV6-1; J gene: TRBJ1-1; D gene: TRBD1; clone size: NA; CDR3 protein: CASSEVLGQGGNTEAFF; CDR3 DNA: TGTGCCAGCAGTGAGGTTTTAGGACAGGGAGGGAACACTGAAGCTTTCTTT
V gene: TRBV3-1/TRBV3-2; J gene: TRBJ2-2; D gene: NA; clone size: NA; CDR3 protein: CASSQGGHGELFF; CDR3 DNA: TGTGCCAGCAGCCAAGGGGGCCACGGGGAGCTGTTTTTT
V gene: TRBV12-3/TRBV12-4; J gene: TRBJ1-2; D gene: NA; clone size: NA; CDR3 protein: CASSFEGLYGYTF; CDR3 DNA: TGTGCCAGCAGTTTTGAGGGTCTCTATGGCTACACCTTC
V gene: TRBV4-1; J gene: TRBJ2-5; D gene: NA; clone size: NA; CDR3 protein: CASSRAGPQETQYF; CDR3 DNA: TGCGCCAGCAGCCGAGCGGGCCCTCAAGAGACCCAGTACTTC
V gene: TRBV5-1; J gene: TRBJ2-5; D gene: TRBD2; clone size: NA; CDR3 protein: CASSAGASGLETQYF; CDR3 DNA: TGCGCCAGCAGCGCCGGGGCTAGCGGGCTGGAGACCCAGTACTTC
V gene: TRBV2; J gene: TRBJ2-2; D gene: TRBD1; clone size: NA; CDR3 protein: CASSRTGVTGELFF; CDR3 DNA: TGTGCCAGCAGTCGGACAGGGGTCACCGGGGAGCTGTTTTTT
V gene: TRBV10-3; J gene: TRBJ1-2; D gene: NA; clone size: NA; CDR3 protein: CAISDRFRRPGENGYTF; CDR3 DNA: TGTGCCATCAGTGACCGATTCCGGCGCCCCGGAGAGAATGGCTACACCTTC
V gene: TRBV27; J gene: TRBJ1-2; D gene: TRBD1; clone size: NA; CDR3 protein: CASSRNGQEWNGYTF; CDR3 DNA: TGTGCCAGCAGTCGAAACGGACAGGAGTGGAATGGCTACACCTTC
V gene: TRBV12-3/TRBV12-4; J gene: TRBJ2-7; D gene: NA; clone size: NA; CDR3 protein: CASRRTVYEQYF; CDR3 DNA: TGTGCCAGCAGGAGGACAGTCTACGAGCAGTACTTC
V gene: TRBV9; J gene: TRBJ1-1; D gene: NA; clone size: NA; CDR3 protein: CASSGTVPNTEAFF; CDR3 DNA: TGTGCCAGCAGCGGGACAGTTCCGAACACTGAAGCTTTCTTT
V gene: TRBV30; J gene: TRBJ2-6; D gene: NA; clone size: NA; CDR3 protein: CAWSPGTGANVLTF; CDR3 DNA: TGTGCCTGGAGTCCGGGGACTGGGGCCAACGTCCTGACTTTC
V gene: TRBV5-4; J gene: TRBJ1-2; D gene: TRBD1; clone size: NA; CDR3 protein: CASSWGDRSLTNYGYTF; CDR3 DNA: TGTGCCAGCAGCTGGGGGGACAGGAGCCTCACTAACTATGGCTACACCTTC
V gene: TRBV7-2; J gene: TRBJ1-2; D gene: TRBD1; clone size: NA; CDR3 protein: CASRQGTDYGYTF; CDR3 DNA: TGTGCCAGCAGACAAGGGACAGACTATGGCTACACCTTC
V gene: TRBV11-2; J gene: TRBJ2-3; D gene: TRBD1; clone size: NA; CDR3 protein: CASSRRDREGTDTQYF; CDR3 DNA: TGTGCCAGCAGTCGCAGGGACAGGGAGGGGACAGATACGCAGTATTTT
V gene: TRBV2; J gene: TRBJ2-3; D gene: NA; clone size: NA; CDR3 protein: CASSWTNLGTDTQYF; CDR3 DNA: TGTGCCAGCAGTTGGACTAACTTGGGCACAGATACGCAGTATTTT
V gene: TRBV4-3; J gene: TRBJ2-1; D gene: TRBD2; clone size: NA; CDR3 protein: CASSHALAGTGNEQFF; CDR3 DNA: TGCGCCAGCAGCCACGCACTAGCGGGAACTGGCAATGAGCAGTTCTTC
V gene: TRBV30; J gene: TRBJ2-2; D gene: NA; clone size: once; CDR3 protein: CAWNTGPNTGELFF; CDR3 DNA: TGTGCCTGGAACACAGGGCCTAACACCGGGGAGCTGTTTTTT
V gene: TRBV19; J gene: TRBJ2-7; D gene: NA; clone size: NA; CDR3 protein: CASSIGPSYEQYF; CDR3 DNA: TGTGCCAGTAGTATAGGGCCCAGTTACGAGCAGTACTTC
V gene: TRBV3-1/TRBV3-2; J gene: TRBJ1-2; D gene: TRBD1; clone size: NA; CDR3 protein: CASSQDRTGGYGYTF; CDR3 DNA: TGTGCCAGCAGCCAAGACCGGACAGGGGGCTATGGCTACACCTTC
V gene: TRBV2; J gene: TRBJ2-7; D gene: TRBD1; clone size: NA; CDR3 protein: CASTTKGQGPYEQYF; CDR3 DNA: TGTGCCAGCACCACAAAAGGACAGGGCCCCTACGAGCAGTACTTC
V gene: TRBV5-1; J gene: TRBJ2-6; D gene: TRBD2; clone size: once; CDR3 protein: CASRANPGGSFSGANVLTF; CDR3 DNA: TGCGCCAGCAGGGCCAACCCCGGCGGGAGTTTCTCTGGGGCCAACGTCCTGACTTTC
V gene: TRBV9; J gene: TRBJ2-3; D gene: NA; clone size: NA; CDR3 protein: CASSVAGTIADTQYF; CDR3 DNA: TGTGCCAGCAGCGTAGCGGGAACGATCGCAGATACGCAGTATTTT
V gene: TRBV29-1; J gene: TRBJ2-1; D gene: TRBD2; clone size: NA; CDR3 protein: CSVERGRSYNEQFF; CDR3 DNA: TGCAGCGTTGAACGCGGGAGGTCCTACAATGAGCAGTTCTTC
V gene: TRBV6-1; J gene: TRBJ2-7; D gene: NA; clone size: NA; CDR3 protein: CASSERRVYEQYF; CDR3 DNA: TGTGCCAGCAGTGAACGGAGAGTCTACGAGCAGTACTTC
V gene: TRBV3-1/TRBV3-2; J gene: TRBJ1-6; D gene: NA; clone size: NA; CDR3 protein: CASSQGGTKGNSPLHF; CDR3 DNA: TGTGCCAGCAGCCAGGGGGGGACTAAAGGTAACTCACCCCTCCACTTT